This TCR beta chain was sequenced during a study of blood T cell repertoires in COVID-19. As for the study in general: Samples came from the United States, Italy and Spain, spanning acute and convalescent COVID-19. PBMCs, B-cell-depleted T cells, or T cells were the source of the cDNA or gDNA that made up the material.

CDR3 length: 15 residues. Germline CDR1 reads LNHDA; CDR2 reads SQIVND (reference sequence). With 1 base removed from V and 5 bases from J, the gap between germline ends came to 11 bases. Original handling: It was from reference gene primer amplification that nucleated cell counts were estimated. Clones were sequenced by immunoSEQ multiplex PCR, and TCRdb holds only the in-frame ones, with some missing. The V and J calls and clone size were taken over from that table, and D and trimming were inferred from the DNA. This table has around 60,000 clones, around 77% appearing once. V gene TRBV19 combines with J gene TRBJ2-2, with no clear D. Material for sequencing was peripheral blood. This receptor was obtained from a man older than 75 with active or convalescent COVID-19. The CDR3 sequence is CASSIAPAGTGELFF. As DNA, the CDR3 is TGTGCCAGTAGTATAGCTCCGGCAGGTACCGGGGAGCTGTTTTTT.